These 2 T cell receptor beta chains were all obtained from the same sample, sequenced in a study of T cells after posttransplantation cyclophosphamide. Cells defined as naive were viable CD3+CD4+ or CD3+CD8+ and CCR7+CD45RA+CD45RO-CD95-CD27+CD28+. TCRdb's copy holds only in-frame clones and misses some; the assay was immunoSEQ multiplex PCR. The table lists about 31,000 clones, 90% to 95% of them singletons. What was sequenced was naive CD4+ T cells sorted from blood. Source of these receptors: a young man in good health and a related stem cell transplant donor.

The J gene is TRBJ2-3, the V gene TRBV19; possible D gene TRBD1, 6 bases. Between the trimmed V and J ends, which lost 11 bases and 2 bases, there was a span of 14 bases. This CDR3 has 13 residues. Germline V gene data show CDR1 as LNHDA and CDR2 as SQIVND (reference sequence). The CDR3 DNA sequence: TGTGCCTCAATGGACAGCCTCACAGATACGCAGTATTTT. Protein sequence: CASMDSLTDTQYF.

V is TRBV18 and J is TRBJ1-2; 11 bases are shared with TRBD1. CDR3 length: 15 residues. With V trimmed by 3 bases and J by 2 bases, 2 bases remained unmatched. Germline V gives CDR1 KGHSH, CDR2 LQKENI. The CDR3 bases are TGTGCCAGCTCACCGCGGACAGGGGGCAACTATGGCTACACCTTC. This encodes CASSPRTGGNYGYTF.